One sample yielded the 4 T cell receptor beta chains listed below, sequenced in a study of blood T cell repertoires in COVID-19 (dated by TCRdb to 2018 to 2021). Library creation used the immunoSEQ multiplex PCR assay. TCRdb obtained this table from immuneACCESS and retained in-frame rearrangements with V and J assigned. These tables miss some clones; where compared with another copy, unresolved V genes account for less than half of the shortfall, and the remainder is unexplained. The sample table lists 150,000 to 200,000 clones, around four fifths of them with a count of one. Around 20% of the sample is taken by the ten largest. The sequencing input was peripheral blood. The receptors shown here come from a woman of 80 years or more with acute or convalescent COVID-19.

This rearrangement joins TRBV3-1 (or the pseudogene TRBV3-2) to TRBJ2-1; TRBD2 is a possible D gene (7 bases). Germline loops: CDR1 LGHDT, CDR2 YNNKEL (reference sequence). Trimming removed 4 bases at V and 4 bases at J, with 17 bases between. The CDR3 is 16 residues long. CDR3 DNA sequence: TGTGCCAGCAGCCGAGGTTGGGGGGGCCGTTACAATGAGCAGTTCTTC. Protein product: CASSRGWGGRYNEQFF.

The chain links TRBV7-8 to TRBJ2-1; 7 bases fit TRBD1. V lost 5 bases and J lost 6; bases outside the gene matches: 7. CDR3 length equals 14 residues. Per germline, CDR1 SGHVS and CDR2 FQNEAQ. CDR3 amino acids: CASSPGTVINEQFF. CDR3 nucleotide sequence: TGTGCCAGCAGCCCTGGGACAGTAATCAATGAGCAGTTCTTC.

The rearrangement joins TRBV19 to TRBJ2-6; D possibly corresponds to TRBD1 (5 bases). The germline V and J ends were trimmed by 4 bases and 3 bases, with 10 bases remaining between them. CDR1 and CDR2 from the germline V gene are LNHDA and SQIVND (reference sequence). The CDR3 has 15 amino acids. The CDR3 loop reads CASSTRVGGANVLTF. Written as DNA, the CDR3 is TGTGCCAGTAGTACCAGGGTTGGTGGGGCCAACGTCCTGACTTTC. Supplemented by reference TRBV19 and TRBJ2-6, the full variable domain reads DGGITQSPKYLFRKEGQNVTLSCEQNLNHDAMYWYRQDPGQGLRLIYYSQIVNDFQKGDIAEGYSVSREKKESFPLTVTSAQKNPTAFYLCASSTRVGGANVLTFGAGSRLTVL.

This chain connects TRBV5-6 to TRBJ2-6, with TRBD2 as a possible D gene (6 bases). Trimming left V 3 bases short and J 0 bases short, with 10 bases between. Germline lookup yields CDR1 SGHDT and CDR2 YYEEEE. This CDR3 spans 16 amino acids. CDR3 in DNA: TGTGCCAGCAGCTCCGCCGGGAGCTCTGGGGCCAACGTCCTGACTTTC. It yields the protein CASSSAGSSGANVLTF. The variable domain in full, with the rest retrieved from reference TRBV5-6 and TRBJ2-6, is DAGVTQSPTHLIKTRGQQVTLRCSPKSGHDTVSWYQQALGQGPQFIFQYYEEEERQRGNFPDRFSGHQFPNYSSELNVNALLLGDSALYLCASSSAGSSGANVLTFGAGSRLTVL.